Following are 13 T cell receptor beta chains from one sample sequenced in a study of blood T cell repertoires in COVID-19. Assay used: immunoSEQ multiplex PCR; TCRdb lists only in-frame clones, some missing. The top ten clones hold over 0.85% of a sample with around 240,000 clones, more than 80% of them seen once. What was sequenced was PBMCs or T cells enriched from blood (not recorded which). These receptors were collected from a middle-aged man who had been exposed to COVID-19.

The chain uses TRBV24-1 and TRBJ2-3, with 8 bases that match TRBD1. Germline V CDR1 and CDR2: KGHDR, SFDVKD. V shed 2 bases and J 0 bases; nucleotides not matched to a gene: 9. This CDR3 comprises 18 residues. This chain's CDR3 is CATSDSLSRDRSTDTQYF. CDR3 coding DNA: TGTGCCACCAGTGATTCGTTGTCCCGGGACAGGAGCACAGATACGCAGTATTTT.

The rearrangement links TRBV7-8 to TRBJ1-2, with D possibly matching TRBD1 (6 bases). Trimming cost V 3 bases and J 6 bases, with 20 bases left between them. Germline V gene sequence: CDR1 SGHVS, CDR2 FQNEAQ. The CDR3 runs 16 residues. CDR3 in amino acids: CASSFRDNPFLDGYTF. In nucleotides, the CDR3 is TGTGCCAGCAGCTTCCGGGACAATCCATTCTTGGATGGCTACACCTTC.

This rearrangement joins TRBV5-1 to TRBJ2-2; the match to TRBD1 covers 8 bases. This CDR3 has 15 amino acids. Germline values: CDR1 SGHRS, CDR2 YFSETQ. V lost 4 bases and J lost 6; bases outside the gene matches: 8. The CDR3 DNA follows: TGCGCCAGCAGCACCGGGACAGGCGGTCCCGGGGAGCTGTTTTTT. Protein: CASSTGTGGPGELFF.

The chain employs TRBV9 and TRBJ2-3, with TRBD2 matching 9 bases. The CDR3 has 17 amino acids. Germline CDR1 SGDLS, CDR2 YYNGEE. V was clipped by 0 bases and J by 3 bases; unmatched bases: 8. CDR3: CASSVVGGGAGTDTQYF. The CDR3 coding sequence is TGTGCCAGCAGCGTAGTCGGCGGGGGGGCGGGAACAGATACGCAGTATTTT.

This rearrangement joins TRBV5-1 to TRBJ1-4; TRBD1 is a possible D gene (6 bases). V was clipped by 4 bases and J by 7 bases, with 14 bases between them. CDR3 size: 14 residues. From germline, CDR1 is SGHRS and CDR2 YFSETQ. CDR3 nucleotide sequence: TGCGCCAGCAGCCGCGGGGGGCAGAGTGAAAAACTGTTTTTT. Amino acids: CASSRGGQSEKLFF.

This chain joins TRBV4-1 and TRBJ1-4; possible D gene TRBD1, 6 bases. The CDR3 consists of 16 residues. The germline CDR1 and CDR2 sequences are MGHRA and YSYEKL. The V end was cut by 1 base, the J end by 3 bases, with 12 bases between. The CDR3 reads CASSQGRAGANEKLFF. The CDR3 DNA sequence: TGCGCCAGCAGCCAAGGTCGCGCAGGGGCTAATGAAAAACTGTTTTTT.

The V gene is TRBV5-4, the J gene TRBJ1-3; D ambiguous. Germline CDR1 reads SGHNT; CDR2 reads YYREEE (reference sequence). The CDR3 length is 16 residues. Trimming removed 0 bases at V and 0 bases at J, with 10 bases between. The CDR3 DNA is TGTGCCAGCAGCTTGGGGGGAGACTCCTCTGGAAACACCATATATTTT. Its translation is CASSLGGDSSGNTIYF. Full variable domain (missing parts from reference TRBV5-4 and TRBJ1-3): ETGVTQSPTHLIKTRGQQVTLRCSSQSGHNTVSWYQQALGQGPQFIFQYYREEENGRGNFPPRFSGLQFPNYSSELNVNALELDDSALYLCASSLGGDSSGNTIYFGEGSWLTVV.

The gene calls are TRBV5-1 and TRBJ2-3; D gene uncertain. The V gene lost 0 bases and the J gene lost 6 bases, with 14 bases spanning the gap. This CDR3 is 15 amino acids long. CDR1 is SGHRS, CDR2 YFSETQ, per germline. The chain's CDR3 is CASSLGGALWDTQYF. CDR3 nucleotides: TGCGCCAGCAGCTTGGGCGGAGCCCTCTGGGATACGCAGTATTTT. Looking up the rest from reference TRBV5-1 and TRBJ2-3 gives the full variable domain: KAGVTQTPRYLIKTRGQQVTLSCSPISGHRSVSWYQQTPGQGLQFLFEYFSETQRNKGNFPGRFSGRQFSNSRSEMNVSTLELGDSALYLCASSLGGALWDTQYFGPGTRLTVL.

As for this clone: The sample has other DNA sequences that encode this CDR3 too. V usage is TRBV5-1 and J usage is TRBJ1-5; TRBD1 might be the D (6 bases). Germline values: CDR1 SGHRS, CDR2 YFSETQ. The CDR3 totals 13 residues. The V end was cut by 4 bases, the J end by 4 bases, with 9 bases between. The CDR3 region is CASSLRGNQPQHF. In nucleotides, the CDR3 is TGCGCCAGCAGCCTCAGGGGTAATCAGCCCCAGCATTTT.

V and J are TRBV6-5 and TRBJ1-5; D unclear. V lost 4 bases and J 0 bases, leaving 13 bases between the germline ends. CDR3 length equals 16 residues. The V gene's germline CDR1 is MNHEY and CDR2 SVGAGI. CDR3 sequence (DNA): TGTGCCAGCAGTTCGTTTCACCGGTATAGCAATCAGCCCCAGCATTTT. Encoded protein: CASSSFHRYSNQPQHF.

V is TRBV15 and J is TRBJ2-7; D is possibly TRBD1 (6 bases). The CDR3 length is 14 residues. Germline-derived CDR1 and CDR2 are LNHNV and YYDKDF (reference sequence). Trimming took 0 bases from V and 6 from J, leaving 12 bases between them. CDR3 nucleotide sequence: TGTGCCACCAGCAGAGATTACAGGGAGCGCGAGCAGTACTTC. Translation gives CATSRDYREREQYF.

The chain is built from TRBV11-2 and TRBJ2-3, with TRBD1 as a possible D gene (5 bases). This CDR3 has 16 amino acids. V lost 5 bases and J lost 6, with 21 bases in between. Germline V gene lookup returns CDR1 SGHAT and CDR2 FQNNGV. As DNA, the CDR3 is TGTGCCAGCAGCCCAATAAAGGGGCCTTACACCGATACGCAGTATTTT. This translates into CASSPIKGPYTDTQYF.

This chain connects TRBV2 to TRBJ2-7, with TRBD1 matching over 9 bases. The CDR3 sequence is 13 residues long. Trimming removed 5 bases from V and 4 bases from J; junction bases left unmatched: 3. Looked up from germline, CDR1 is SNHLY and CDR2 is FYNNEI. CDR3 loop: CASSRDRVYEQYF. The CDR3 nucleotides read TGTGCCAGCAGTAGGGACAGGGTTTACGAGCAGTACTTC. Based on the CDR3 plus reference TRBV2 and TRBJ2-7, the full variable domain is EPEVTQTPSHQVTQMGQEVILRCVPISNHLYFYWYRQILGQKVEFLVSFYNNEISEKSEIFDDQFSVERPDGSNFTLKIRSTKLEDSAMYFCASSRDRVYEQYFGPGTRLTVT.